This TCR beta chain stems from a study of T cells after yellow fever vaccination. In the study overall: CD3, CD45RA, CCR7 and CD95 defined the sorted EM, EMRA, CM and Tscm memory subsets.

Findings and caveats of the study: The study re-detected most primary-vaccination clones after the booster (around 96% CD4, approximately 87% CD8). FACS-sorted repertoires could contain abundant clonotypes contaminating from the bulk population.

At least ten counts were recorded for this clonotype. This CDR3 is 13 amino acids long. Germline loops: CDR1 SEHNR, CDR2 FQNEAQ (reference sequence). V lost 5 bases to trimming and J lost 4 bases, with 11 bases between them. Making TCR cDNA involved 5'RACE template switching, which added UMIs and a universal primer site. TCRdb passed the 5' RACE reads through MiXCR, listing each CDR3 protein once. The sample includes some 23,000 distinct CDR3 sequences, 3.4% of them seen just once. The clonotype comes from a man aged 18 to 29 who received the YFV17D yellow fever vaccine. The chain has TRBV7-9 and TRBJ1-2, with D unclear. Sequences were derived from PBMCs, either bulk or a sorted T-cell subset (CD4+, CD8+, memory, or dextramer-sorted; not recorded which), sampled roughly seven weeks after the first yellow fever vaccination. CDR3 residues: CASSRGGGYGYTF. The CDR3 bases are TGTGCCAGCAGCCGCGGAGGCGGCTATGGCTACACCTTC.